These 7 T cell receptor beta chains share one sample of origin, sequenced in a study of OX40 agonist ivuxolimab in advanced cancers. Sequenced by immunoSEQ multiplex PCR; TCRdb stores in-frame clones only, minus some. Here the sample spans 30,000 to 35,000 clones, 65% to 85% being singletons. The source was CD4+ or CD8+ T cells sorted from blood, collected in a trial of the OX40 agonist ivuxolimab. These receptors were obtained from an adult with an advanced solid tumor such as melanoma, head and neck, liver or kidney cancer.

Here the CDR3 DNA reads TGTGCCAGCAGCTTATTAGGGGCGGGAAACACCATATATTTT. Translated, it gives CASSLLGAGNTIYF. This chain links TRBV13 with TRBJ1-3; D may be TRBD1 (5 bases). V was cut by 2 bases and J by 4 bases, with 9 bases left in between. The CDR3 extends over 14 amino acids. Germline values: CDR1 PRHDT, CDR2 FYEKMQ (reference sequence).

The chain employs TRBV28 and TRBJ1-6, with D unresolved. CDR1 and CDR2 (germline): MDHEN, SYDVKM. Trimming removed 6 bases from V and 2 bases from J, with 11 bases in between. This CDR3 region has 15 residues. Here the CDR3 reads CASRAVTPYNSPLHF. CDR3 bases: TGTGCCAGCAGAGCAGTGACCCCCTATAATTCACCCCTCCACTTT. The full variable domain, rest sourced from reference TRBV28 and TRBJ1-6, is DVKVTQSSRYLVKRTGEKVFLECVQDMDHENMFWYRQDPGLGLRLIYFSYDVKMKEKGDIPEGYSVSREKKERFSLILESASTNQTSMYLCASRAVTPYNSPLHFGNGTRLTVT.

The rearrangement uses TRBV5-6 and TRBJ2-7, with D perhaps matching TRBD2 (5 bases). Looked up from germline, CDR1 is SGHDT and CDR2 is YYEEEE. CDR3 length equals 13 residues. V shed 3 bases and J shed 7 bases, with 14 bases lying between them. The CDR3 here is CASSSDGMGEQYF. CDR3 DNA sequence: TGTGCCAGCAGCTCCGACGGGATGGGGGAGCAGTACTTC. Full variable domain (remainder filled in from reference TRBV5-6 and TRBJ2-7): DAGVTQSPTHLIKTRGQQVTLRCSPKSGHDTVSWYQQALGQGPQFIFQYYEEEERQRGNFPDRFSGHQFPNYSSELNVNALLLGDSALYLCASSSDGMGEQYFGPGTRLTVT.

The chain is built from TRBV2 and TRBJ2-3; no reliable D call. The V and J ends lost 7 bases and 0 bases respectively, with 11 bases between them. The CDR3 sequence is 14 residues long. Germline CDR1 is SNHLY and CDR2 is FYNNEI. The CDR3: CASNPKTSTDTQYF. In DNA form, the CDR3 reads TGTGCCAGCAATCCGAAGACTAGCACAGATACGCAGTATTTT.

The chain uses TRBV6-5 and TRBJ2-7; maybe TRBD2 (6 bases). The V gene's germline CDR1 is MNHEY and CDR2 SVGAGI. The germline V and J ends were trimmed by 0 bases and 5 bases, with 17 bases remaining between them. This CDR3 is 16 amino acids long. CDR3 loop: CASSYSGGAGRHEQYF. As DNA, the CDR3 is TGTGCCAGCAGTTACTCCGGAGGGGCAGGTAGACACGAGCAGTACTTC.

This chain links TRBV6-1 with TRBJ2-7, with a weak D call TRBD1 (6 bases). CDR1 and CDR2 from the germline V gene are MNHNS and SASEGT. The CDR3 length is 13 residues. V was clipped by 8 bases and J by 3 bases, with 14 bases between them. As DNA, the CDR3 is TGTGCCAGCTCGCACAGGGACGGCTACGAGCAGTACTTC. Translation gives CASSHRDGYEQYF.

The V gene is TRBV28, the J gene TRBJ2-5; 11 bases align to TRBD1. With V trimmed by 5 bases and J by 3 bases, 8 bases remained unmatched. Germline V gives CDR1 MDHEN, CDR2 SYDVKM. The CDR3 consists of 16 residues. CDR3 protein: CASSTRTGGGKETQYF. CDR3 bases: TGTGCCAGCAGTACTCGGACAGGGGGCGGAAAAGAGACCCAGTACTTC.